The 27 T cell receptor beta chains below come from one sample, sequenced in a study of CD8 T cells in ankylosing spondylitis. TCRdb redid the calling of the 5' RACE reads with MiXCR, one entry per CDR3 protein. The table shows about 33,000 distinct CDR3 sequences, with around 15% occurring only once. The sequencing input was synovial fluid, either unsorted or a sorted T cell fraction (not recorded which). These TCRs come from a male donor with ankylosing spondylitis.

This clonotype came up many times. The CDR3 sequence is CASSLKAGTYNEQFF. The CDR3 DNA sequence: TGTGCCAGCAGCTTAAAGGCGGGAACCTACAATGAGCAGTTCTTC. The genes are TRBV11-2 and TRBJ2-1, with D perhaps TRBD2 (6 bases). The CDR3 contains 15 residues. Germline V CDR1 and CDR2: SGHAT, FQNNGV. The V end lost 2 bases, the J end lost 2 bases, and 10 bases lay between the germline ends.

The chain employs TRBV29-1 and TRBJ2-1, with 8 bases lining up with TRBD2. The junction had 18 bases not matched to a gene; V was cut back by 0 bases and J by 8 bases. Germline assignment: CDR1 SQVTM and CDR2 ANQGSEA. This CDR3 has 18 residues. CDR3 coding DNA: TGCAGCGTTGAAGACAGGGCGGTCGGGAGGGGGATTTGGGATGAGCAGTTCTTC. It specifies CSVEDRAVGRGIWDEQFF.

CDR3 amino acids: CASSQDLGGPVRNYGYTF. The CDR3 nucleotides read TGCGCCAGCAGCCAAGACTTGGGGGGCCCCGTGCGTAACTATGGCTACACCTTC. The chain employs TRBV4-1 and TRBJ1-2, with a possible D match to TRBD1 (6 bases). Germline loops: CDR1 MGHRA, CDR2 YSYEKL. V lost 0 bases and J 1 base, leaving 18 bases between the germline ends. CDR3 length: 18 residues.

This clonotype was seen repeatedly, ten times or more. The chain links TRBV29-1 to TRBJ1-6; weak D call: TRBD1 (6 bases). The V and J ends lost 5 bases and 9 bases respectively, with 14 bases between them. The CDR3 extends over 13 amino acids. Germline CDR1 is SQVTM and CDR2 is ANQGSEA. The CDR3 nucleotides read TGCAGCGTTAGTTCAGGGGACGGTTCACCCCTCCACTTT. It yields the protein CSVSSGDGSPLHF.

This clonotype was detected only a few times. The chain employs TRBV7-9 and TRBJ2-3; TRBD2 is a possible D gene (5 bases). Germline CDR1 SEHNR, CDR2 FQNEAQ (reference sequence). Trimming pared 7 bases from V and 2 bases from J, leaving 13 bases between. This CDR3 is built from 14 residues. CDR3 region: CASIIGGDTDTQYF. As DNA, the CDR3 is TGTGCCAGCATCATTGGAGGCGACACAGATACGCAGTATTTT.

This chain joins TRBV27 and TRBJ2-7; D not resolved. Germline V gives CDR1 MNHEY, CDR2 SMNVEV (reference sequence). This CDR3 spans 14 amino acids. The V end was cut by 0 bases, the J end by 3 bases, with 9 bases between. CDR3 protein: CASSLSPVIYEQYF. CDR3 sequence (DNA): TGTGCCAGCAGTTTATCCCCAGTGATCTACGAGCAGTACTTC.

This clonotype was recorded many times. The chain combines TRBV27 with TRBJ2-3; the D gene is possibly TRBD1 (6 bases). The V end lost 5 bases, the J end lost 3 bases, and 15 bases lay between the germline ends. This CDR3 spans 15 amino acids. Germline-derived CDR1 and CDR2 are MNHEY and SMNVEV (reference sequence). CDR3 sequence reads: CASSGGRGKTDTQYF. For the CDR3, the DNA is TGTGCCAGCAGTGGGGGCAGGGGTAAAACAGATACGCAGTATTTT.

This clonotype was detected a few times. The genes are TRBV4-2 and TRBJ2-7; TRBD1 might be the D (5 bases). The ends were cut back, 1 base at V and 2 bases at J, with 12 bases in the middle. The CDR3 extends over 15 amino acids. Germline lookup yields CDR1 LGHNA and CDR2 YNFKEQ. The CDR3 sequence: CASSQGIDSPYEQYF. DNA of the CDR3: TGTGCCAGCAGCCAAGGGATCGACAGCCCCTACGAGCAGTACTTC.

This clonotype came up many times. The chain uses TRBV27 and TRBJ2-5, with D tentatively TRBD1 or TRBD2 (6 bases each). Germline V gene lookup returns CDR1 MNHEY and CDR2 SMNVEV (reference sequence). Deletions cut 6 bases from V and 3 bases from J, with 23 bases between. The CDR3 runs 17 residues. CDR3 amino acids: CASSPRKGDFGEETQYF. The CDR3 DNA sequence: TGTGCCAGCAGCCCTAGAAAGGGGGACTTCGGAGAAGAGACCCAGTACTTC.

In its sample, this clonotype was seen many times. This chain links TRBV2 with TRBJ2-3; 9 nucleotides match TRBD2. This CDR3 comprises 16 residues. The V gene's germline CDR1 is SNHLY and CDR2 FYNNEI. Trimming at V came to 1 base and at J to 5 bases, leaving 7 bases not matched to a gene. CDR3 DNA: TGTGCCAGCAGTGAAGTGGCGGGAGGGCGGGGAGATACGCAGTATTTT. Translation: CASSEVAGGRGDTQYF. Full variable domain (outside the CDR3, taken from reference TRBV2 and TRBJ2-3): EPEVTQTPSHQVTQMGQEVILRCVPISNHLYFYWYRQILGQKVEFLVSFYNNEISEKSEIFDDQFSVERPDGSNFTLKIRSTKLEDSAMYFCASSEVAGGRGDTQYFGPGTRLTVL.

The chain has TRBV7-9 and TRBJ2-2; no definite D call. CDR3 length equals 13 residues. The germline V and J ends were trimmed by 1 base and 6 bases, with 6 bases remaining between them. Germline-derived CDR1 and CDR2 are SEHNR and FQNEAQ (reference sequence). CDR3 sequence (DNA): TGTGCCAGCAGCTTAGAGGCCCCCGGGGAGCTGTTTTTT. This gives the protein CASSLEAPGELFF.

This clonotype was observed many times. This rearrangement joins TRBV6-2 or TRBV6-3 to TRBJ2-3, with 9 bases lining up with TRBD2. J was trimmed by 5 bases and V by 7 bases; bases with no gene match: 7. Looked up from germline, CDR1 is MNHEY and CDR2 is SVGEGT. The CDR3 length is 14 residues. CDR3 nucleotide sequence: TGTGCCAGCAAAGGCGGGAGGGCCGGAGATACGCAGTATTTT. Amino acids: CASKGGRAGDTQYF.

This clonotype came up once. The chain combines TRBV15 with TRBJ1-4; 8 bases line up with TRBD1. The CDR3 covers 15 residues. The junction had 9 bases not matched to a gene; V was cut back by 4 bases and J by 8 bases. Germline V gene sequence: CDR1 LNHNV, CDR2 YYDKDF (reference sequence). CDR3 region: CATSIMGQEQEKLFF. The CDR3, as DNA: TGTGCCACCAGCATAATGGGACAGGAACAGGAAAAACTGTTTTTT. Looking up the rest from reference TRBV15 and TRBJ1-4 gives the full variable domain: DAMVIQNPRYQVTQFGKPVTLSCSQTLNHNVMYWYQQKSSQAPKLLFHYYDKDFNNEADTPDNFQSRRPNTSFCFLDIRSPGLGDTAMYLCATSIMGQEQEKLFFGSGTQLSVL.

The J gene is TRBJ1-4, the V gene TRBV5-5; perhaps TRBD1 as D (5 bases). Trimming shortened V by 4 bases and J by 10 bases, and 17 bases separated the two germline ends. The CDR3 contains 14 residues. Germline CDR1 and CDR2: SGHKS and YYEKEE (reference sequence). The DNA of the CDR3 is TGTGCCAGCAGCGTCGGGACCGGGAAAGGAAAACTGTTTTTT. This gives the protein CASSVGTGKGKLFF.

This clonotype was observed a handful of times. This rearrangement joins TRBV4-2 to TRBJ2-2; 12 nucleotides line up with TRBD2. The CDR3 covers 18 residues. Germline lookup yields CDR1 LGHNA and CDR2 YNFKEQ. The trim removed 4 bases at V and 3 bases at J, leaving 9 bases unmatched. The CDR3 loop reads CASSPSFLAGGYTGELFF. The DNA for the CDR3 is TGTGCCAGCAGCCCGAGTTTTCTAGCGGGAGGGTACACCGGGGAGCTGTTTTTT.

This clonotype has at least ten counts. V gene TRBV20-1 combines with J gene TRBJ1-1; D not certain. Germline CDR1 DFQATT, CDR2 SNEGSKA (reference sequence). Trimming took off 5 bases at V and 3 bases at J, with 13 bases between the two ends. There are 13 residues in the CDR3. This CDR3 reads CSAQALRDTEAFF. CDR3 in DNA: TGCAGTGCTCAGGCCCTACGGGACACTGAAGCTTTCTTT.

Only a few counts were recorded for this clonotype. The CDR3: CASSFLAWGSYNEQFF. The CDR3, as DNA: TGTGCCAGCAGCTTCCTGGCTTGGGGCTCCTACAATGAGCAGTTCTTC. This chain uses TRBV7-9 with TRBJ2-1; no definite D call. The CDR3 contains 16 residues. Germline CDR1 and CDR2: SEHNR and FQNEAQ (reference sequence). The V gene lost 3 bases and the J gene lost 0 bases, with 12 bases spanning the gap.

This clonotype was counted many times. The gene calls are TRBV20-1 and TRBJ1-1, with D tentatively TRBD1 (6 bases). Between the trimmed V and J ends, which lost 0 bases and 4 bases, there was a span of 18 bases. The CDR3 sequence is 16 residues long. The germline gives CDR1 DFQATT, CDR2 SNEGSKA (reference sequence). The DNA of the CDR3 is TGCAGTGCTAGAGATGCGGGAGGAGCGGACAGCACTGAAGCTTTCTTT. It specifies CSARDAGGADSTEAFF.

This clonotype was found a few times. The chain recombines TRBV29-1 with TRBJ1-2; unclear D gene. V was shortened by 1 base and J by 4 bases, with 7 bases between the two germline ends. The CDR3 has 12 residues. Germline loops: CDR1 SQVTM, CDR2 ANQGSEA. In DNA form, the CDR3 reads TGCAGCGTTGAAGGCTCCCTCTATGGCTACACCTTC. Translation gives CSVEGSLYGYTF.

This clonotype was found many times. The chain couples TRBV7-9 to TRBJ2-1; no firm D call. Germline values: CDR1 SEHNR, CDR2 FQNEAQ (reference sequence). The CDR3 is 11 amino acids. With 5 bases removed from V and 6 bases from J, the gap between germline ends came to 5 bases. CDR3 DNA: TGTGCCAGCAGCCCCCGCAATGAGCAGTTCTTC. Amino acid sequence: CASSPRNEQFF.

The chain couples TRBV10-3 to TRBJ1-1; 7 nucleotides align to TRBD1. Germline CDR1 ENHRY, CDR2 SYGVKD. CDR3 size: 15 residues. J gave up 6 bases and V 7 bases, and 14 bases lay outside the gene matches. The CDR3 nucleotides are TGTGCCATCATGAGGGGGCGCGAGGATAGCTCTGAAGCTTTCTTT. The encoded protein is CAIMRGREDSSEAFF.

This clonotype was observed a few times. The V and J genes are TRBV11-2 and TRBJ2-1; 10 positions agree with TRBD2. This CDR3 has 18 residues. Germline V gene data show CDR1 as SGHAT and CDR2 as FQNNGV. V was pared by 2 bases and J by 4 bases, with 11 bases of the junction left unmatched. The CDR3 DNA reads TGTGCCAGCAGCTTAACTATTGCTAGCGGGAGTTATTACAATGAGCAGTTCTTC. Translated: CASSLTIASGSYYNEQFF.

The rearrangement links TRBV5-1 to TRBJ2-3; D ambiguous. CDR3 length: 14 amino acids. Germline CDR1 and CDR2: SGHRS and YFSETQ. V was pared by 0 bases and J by 3 bases, with 8 bases between. CDR3 amino acids: CASSLDGRTDTQYF. The DNA for the CDR3 is TGCGCCAGCAGCTTGGATGGGCGGACAGATACGCAGTATTTT.

This clonotype appeared many times. V usage is TRBV7-6 and J usage is TRBJ2-7; D is unresolved. From germline, CDR1 is SGHVS and CDR2 FNYEAQ. The V end lost 5 bases, the J end lost 4 bases, and 15 bases lay between the germline ends. The CDR3 is 14 amino acids. The CDR3: CASSPYSPGYEQYF. CDR3 sequence (DNA): TGTGCCAGCAGCCCCTACTCCCCAGGTTACGAGCAGTACTTC.

This chain joins TRBV27 and TRBJ2-7, with a possible D match to TRBD1 (6 bases). The CDR3 has 14 amino acids. Trimming removed 4 bases from V and 0 bases from J, with 10 bases in between. The germline gives CDR1 MNHEY, CDR2 SMNVEV (reference sequence). The CDR3 bases are TGTGCCAGCAGTTCTACAGGGAGCTCCTACGAGCAGTACTTC. As protein: CASSSTGSSYEQYF.

The chain combines TRBV20-1 with TRBJ2-7, with D maybe TRBD1 (6 bases). Trimming removed 5 bases from V and 0 bases from J, with 17 bases in between. This CDR3 has 15 residues. Germline CDR1 reads DFQATT; CDR2 reads SNEGSKA (reference sequence). DNA for the CDR3: TGCAGTGCTTTCTCCGGGACACGGAGCTCCTACGAGCAGTACTTC. It encodes CSAFSGTRSSYEQYF.

At least ten counts were recorded for this clonotype. This chain joins TRBV14 and TRBJ2-3; perhaps TRBD2 as D (6 bases). V lost 4 bases to trimming and J lost 2 bases, with 7 bases between them. Germline CDR1 reads SGHDN; CDR2 reads FVKESK. The CDR3 is 13 residues long. Here the CDR3 DNA reads TGTGCCAGCAGCCGGGGGGACACAGATACGCAGTATTTT. Translated, it gives CASSRGDTDTQYF.